This TCR beta chain emerged from a study of cytomegalovirus exposure and HLA in healthy donors. Study details: Both the 120 or so validation repertoires and the approximately 620 first-cohort repertoires used the same platform, as reported by a later analysis.

Separation from the 666-subject first cohort characterized the roughly 120-subject validation cohort, to which the donors belonged. Assay used: immunoSEQ multiplex PCR; TCRdb lists only in-frame clones, some missing. This sample yields under 200,000 clones, of which 85% to 90% are seen a single time; more than 3.5% belongs to the top ten. Note on this clone: The antigen remains unidentified.

Study results and limitations: Cytomegalovirus-associated status was assigned to approximately 160 TCR beta chains. As was reported, the classifier diagnosed cytomegalovirus status with high specificity and sensitivity.

This receptor was taken from a young man in good health and CMV-seropositive. Sequencing used PBMCs.

CDR3 loop: CASRDQDREDAQYF. The CDR3 region has the DNA TGTGCCAGCAGGGACCAGGACAGGGAGGATGCACAGTACTTC. The J gene is TRBJ2-7, the V gene TRBV6-1; 8 bases map to TRBD1. CDR1 MNHNS and CDR2 SASEGT come from the germline V gene. V lost 6 bases and J lost 10; bases outside the gene matches: 14. This CDR3 is built from 14 residues.